A selection of T cell receptor beta chains follows, all from one sample in a study of shared clonotypes between healthy human individuals. TCRdb's copy holds only in-frame clones and misses some; the assay was immunoSEQ multiplex PCR. The sample includes about 2.5 million clones, roughly 92% seen only once; the top ten take about 0.41%. Source material: naive CD4+ T cells from PBMCs. The source is a young man in good health. Some clones in this sample may be carry-over from other donors' samples. Each CDR3 is given with its conserved first and last residue. The D gene is left open where the match is weak. Rows give clone size only sometimes, using once, few, many, or a class for an expanded clone.

cdr3_aa cdr3_nt j_call d_call clone_size v_call
CASSRKGGGNEKLFF TGTGCCAGCAGCCGCAAGGGGGGTGGTAATGAAAAACTGTTTTTT TRBJ1-4 . . TRBV5-4
CASSGGLAREQYF TGTGCCAGCAGTGGGGGGCTAGCGCGCGAGCAGTACTTC TRBJ2-7 . once TRBV28
CASSLAGSDGDTQYF TGCGCCAGCAGCTTGGCGGGTAGTGACGGAGATACGCAGTATTTT TRBJ2-3 . . TRBV5-1
CASSHSGTTWNEQYF TGTGCCAGCAGCCACAGCGGGACCACCTGGAACGAGCAGTACTTC TRBJ2-7 TRBD2 . TRBV7-3
CASSQTGTGYNEQFF TGCGCCAGCAGCCAAACCGGGACTGGGTACAATGAGCAGTTCTTC TRBJ2-1 . . TRBV4-3
CASSQDWTATNEKLFF TGTGCCAGCAGCCAAGACTGGACGGCAACTAATGAAAAACTGTTTTTT TRBJ1-4 . . TRBV4-2
CASSPLGGVNEQFF TGCGCCAGCAGCCCCCTGGGCGGGGTCAATGAGCAGTTCTTC TRBJ2-1 . . TRBV5-1
CASSLEVTSGRGLEQYF TGTGCCAGCAGCTTAGAGGTTACTAGCGGGCGTGGGCTGGAGCAGTACTTC TRBJ2-7 TRBD2 . TRBV7-2
CASSSGTQGSYEQYF TGTGCCAGCAGCTCCGGGACACAAGGCTCCTACGAGCAGTACTTC TRBJ2-7 . . TRBV11-1
CASSSPGPSNEKLFF TGTGCCAGCAGCTCCCCGGGGCCGTCAAATGAAAAACTGTTTTTT TRBJ1-4 . . TRBV7-9
CASRTGMPEQYF TGTGCCAGCAGGACAGGGATGCCCGAGCAGTACTTC TRBJ2-7 TRBD1 . TRBV28
CASSQDWLAGYNEQFF TGTGCCAGCAGCCAAGATTGGCTAGCGGGTTACAATGAGCAGTTCTTC TRBJ2-1 TRBD2 . TRBV14
CASTYWRSQVTEAFF TGTGCCAGCACCTACTGGCGAAGTCAAGTCACTGAAGCTTTCTTT TRBJ1-1 . . TRBV28
CATSGTGKSGTEKLFF TGTGCCACTTCCGGGACAGGGAAATCGGGAACTGAAAAACTGTTTTTT TRBJ1-4 TRBD1 . TRBV10-3
CASSPITGPLRAKNIQYF TGTGCCAGCAGCCCCATCACCGGGCCTCTGAGGGCCAAAAACATTCAGTACTTC TRBJ2-4 . . TRBV7-9
CASSLADRGGTEAFF TGTGCCAGCAGCTTGGCGGACAGGGGTGGTACTGAAGCTTTCTTT TRBJ1-1 TRBD1 . TRBV5-6
CASSEIGLAGGNEQFF TGTGCCAGCAGTGAAATCGGACTAGCGGGAGGCAATGAGCAGTTCTTC TRBJ2-1 TRBD2 . TRBV2